Here is one T cell receptor (beta chain) with its context. No antigen is known for it. A clone one base away is much larger, so this may be a read error. It was with a sample-barcoded 5' primer and a J-beta primer mix that a second PCR of roughly 6 to 11 cycles was run. TCRdb called the 5' RACE reads again in MiXCR, with one record for every CDR3 protein. This table holds over 550,000 distinct CDR3 sequences, about 30% found once. This entry is derived from a study of blood T cells in healthy people across ages. Study observations and caveats: A greater number of naive CD4+ cells and higher diversity distinguished long-lived donors from aged donors.

The CDR3 spans 14 residues. Germline loops: CDR1 MGHRA, CDR2 YSYEKL. This sequence originates from a woman of 80 years or more in good health. The material sequenced was blood. The rearrangement links TRBV4-1 to TRBJ1-1; D not certain. CDR3 protein: CASGQDDRRVHAFF. The CDR3 DNA reads TGCGCCAGCGGCCAAGATGATAGGCGGGTCCACGCTTTCTTT.